The source of this T cell receptor beta chain is a study of blood T cell repertoires in COVID-19. Study-wide background: The analysed material was cDNA or gDNA that came from T cells, B-cell-depleted T cells, or PBMCs.

Trimming took off 5 bases at V and 2 bases at J, with 7 bases between the two ends. This CDR3 has 14 residues. The germline V gene encodes CDR1 SNHLY and CDR2 FYNNEI. Sequencing used immunoSEQ multiplex PCR; TCRdb keeps in-frame clones, though not all of them. The sample includes more than 110,000 clones, roughly 84% of them seen just once. This chain joins TRBV2 and TRBJ1-6; D call uncertain. This clonotype was sampled from a human donor in a cohort sampled during active COVID-19. The specimen was peripheral blood. CDR3 nucleotides: TGTGCCAGCAGTCTGGTAGCCTATAATTCACCCCTCCACTTT. Amino acid sequence: CASSLVAYNSPLHF.